These 10 T cell receptor beta chains were all obtained from the same sample, sequenced in a study of blood T cell repertoires in COVID-19. The data were produced by immunoSEQ multiplex PCR, yet TCRdb's version contains in-frame clones alone and is incomplete. The sample yields 200,000 or so clones, approximately 90% seen once. Sequencing was performed on peripheral blood. These receptors were collected from a man aged 25-45 years with COVID-19, enrolled during active disease.

The J gene is TRBJ2-7, the V gene TRBV6-5; D is unclear. This CDR3 has 15 residues. The germline gives CDR1 MNHEY, CDR2 SVGAGI. The ends were cut back, 0 bases at V and 3 bases at J, with 12 bases in the middle. This chain's CDR3 is CASSYSSLGDYEQYF. The CDR3 DNA follows: TGTGCCAGCAGTTACTCCTCTCTGGGCGACTACGAGCAGTACTTC.

This chain uses TRBV11-3 with TRBJ2-1; D unclear. V lost 5 bases, J lost 3 bases, and 17 bases lay in between. The CDR3 consists of 16 residues. Germline CDR1 SGHNT, CDR2 YENEEA. CDR3 nucleotides: TGTGCCAGCAGCGAGCTAGAGGTGGTCGGCTACAATGAGCAGTTCTTC. Translation: CASSELEVVGYNEQFF. The whole variable domain, remainder taken from reference TRBV11-3 and TRBJ2-1, is EAGVVQSPRYKIIEKKQPVAFWCNPISGHNTLYWYLQNLGQGPELLIRYENEEAVDDSQLPKDRFSAERLKGVDSTLKIQPAELGDSAVYLCASSELEVVGYNEQFFGPGTRLTVL.

V usage is TRBV9 and J usage is TRBJ1-6; D may be TRBD1 (6 bases). Germline V gene lookup returns CDR1 SGDLS and CDR2 YYNGEE. The germline V and J ends were trimmed by 1 base and 2 bases, with 10 bases remaining between them. The length of the CDR3 is 16 residues. The CDR3 loop is CASSVSQGPYNSPLHF. DNA for the CDR3: TGTGCCAGCAGCGTATCTCAGGGGCCCTATAATTCACCCCTCCACTTT.

The CDR3 spells CASSPHRGTYEQYF. The CDR3 DNA reads as TGTGCCAGCAGTCCCCACAGGGGAACCTACGAGCAGTACTTC. V gene TRBV28 combines with J gene TRBJ2-7; 7 bases are shared with TRBD1. The CDR3 length is 14 residues. Looked up from germline, CDR1 is MDHEN and CDR2 is SYDVKM. V dropped 5 bases and J dropped 2; count of bases not matched to a gene: 6.

The rearrangement uses TRBV5-1 and TRBJ2-1; tentatively, D is TRBD2 (6 bases). Germline CDR1 reads SGHRS; CDR2 reads YFSETQ. V was pared by 7 bases and J by 2 bases, with 13 bases between. The CDR3 loop spans 14 amino acids. CDR3 nucleotides: TGCGCCAGCCTACTAGCTGATACCTACAATGAGCAGTTCTTC. This translates into CASLLADTYNEQFF.

CDR3 protein: CASSYGRDTDTQYF. In DNA form, the CDR3 reads TGTGCCAGCAGTTACGGGCGCGACACAGATACGCAGTATTTT. The chain recombines TRBV6-5 with TRBJ2-3; D not resolved. Germline values: CDR1 MNHEY, CDR2 SVGAGI. The V end was cut by 2 bases, the J end by 2 bases, with 8 bases between. The CDR3 has 14 amino acids.

This clone was seen just once. J is TRBJ1-2 and V is TRBV7-8, with TRBD1 identical over 9 bases. CDR1 is SGHVS, CDR2 FQNEAQ, per germline. V lost 4 bases and J lost 5; bases outside the gene matches: 5. The CDR3 is made up of 14 amino acids. The CDR3 reads CASSSGTGYYGYTF. CDR3 sequence (DNA): TGTGCCAGCAGCTCCGGGACAGGGTATTATGGCTACACCTTC.

The J gene is TRBJ1-2, the V gene TRBV14; TRBD1 is a possible D gene (5 bases). V lost 0 bases to trimming and J lost 2 bases, with 16 bases between them. Germline values: CDR1 SGHDN, CDR2 FVKESK. The length of the CDR3 is 17 residues. The CDR3 DNA sequence: TGTGCCAGCAGCCAAGAATGGCTAGGGACTAAAAACTATGGCTACACCTTC. Its translation is CASSQEWLGTKNYGYTF. Looking up the rest from reference TRBV14 and TRBJ1-2 gives the full variable domain: EAGVTQFPSHSVIEKGQTVTLRCDPISGHDNLYWYRRVMGKEIKFLLHFVKESKQDESGMPNNRFLAERTGGTYSTLKVQPAELEDSGVYFCASSQEWLGTKNYGYTFGSGTRLTVV.

The chain recombines TRBV3-1 (or the pseudogene TRBV3-2) with TRBJ2-7, with 12 bases lining up with TRBD2. The CDR3 totals 18 residues. Germline CDR1 is LGHDT and CDR2 is YNNKEL (reference sequence). V gave up 3 bases and J gave up 2 bases; unmatched junction bases: 11. The CDR3 DNA follows: TGTGCCAGCAGCCAGCCAACCCCTAGCGGGGGGGCCCCCTACGAGCAGTACTTC. It encodes CASSQPTPSGGAPYEQYF.

J is TRBJ1-2 and V is TRBV6-1; possibly TRBD1 for D (5 bases). V was pared by 6 bases and J by 4 bases, with 18 bases between. CDR1 is MNHNS and CDR2 is SASEGT in the germline V gene. This CDR3 spans 15 amino acids. The CDR3 region has the DNA TGTGCCAGCAGAGAAAAGGGGCGGCTATGCTATGGCTACACCTTC. Its protein product is CASREKGRLCYGYTF.